This T cell receptor beta chain was retrieved from a study of control samples from healthy donors and cancer patients. Data came from immunoSEQ multiplex PCR; TCRdb stores just in-frame clones and leaves some out. In the table there are some 28,000 clones, around 80% of which are singletons. This CDR3 contains 17 residues. CDR1 LGHNA and CDR2 YNFKEQ come from the germline V gene. V shed 1 base, J shed 5 bases, and the junction held 4 bases outside the gene matches. V usage is TRBV4-2 and J usage is TRBJ2-5; 16 bases are a match to TRBD2. The specimen was PBMCs. This TCR was sampled from a man aged 60-69 years with head and neck cancer. The DNA for the CDR3 is TGTGCCAGCAGCCAAGGGGGACTAGCGGGAGGGACGGAGACCCAGTACTTC. It is translated as CASSQGGLAGGTETQYF.